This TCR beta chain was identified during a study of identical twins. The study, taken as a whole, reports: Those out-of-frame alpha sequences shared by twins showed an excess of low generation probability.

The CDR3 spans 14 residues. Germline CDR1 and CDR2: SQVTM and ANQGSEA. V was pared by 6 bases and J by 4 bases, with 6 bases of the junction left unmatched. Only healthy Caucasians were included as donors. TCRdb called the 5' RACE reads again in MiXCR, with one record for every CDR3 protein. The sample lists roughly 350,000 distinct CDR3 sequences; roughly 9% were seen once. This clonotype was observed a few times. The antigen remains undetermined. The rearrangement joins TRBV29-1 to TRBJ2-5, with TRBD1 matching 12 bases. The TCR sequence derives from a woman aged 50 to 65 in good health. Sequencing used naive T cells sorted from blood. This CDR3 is CSVRDRGRRETQYF. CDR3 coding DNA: TGCAGCGTCCGGGACAGGGGGCGGAGAGAGACCCAGTACTTC.